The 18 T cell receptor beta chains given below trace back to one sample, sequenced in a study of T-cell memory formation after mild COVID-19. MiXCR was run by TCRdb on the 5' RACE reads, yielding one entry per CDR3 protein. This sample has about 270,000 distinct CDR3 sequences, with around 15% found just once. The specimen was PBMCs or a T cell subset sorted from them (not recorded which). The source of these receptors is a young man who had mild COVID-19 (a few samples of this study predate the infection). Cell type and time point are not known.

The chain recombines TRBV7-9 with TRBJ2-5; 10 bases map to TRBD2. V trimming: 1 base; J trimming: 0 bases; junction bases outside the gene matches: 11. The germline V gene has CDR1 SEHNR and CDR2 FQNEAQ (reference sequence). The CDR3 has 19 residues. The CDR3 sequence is CASSLVGVAGGRYQETQYF. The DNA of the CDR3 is TGTGCCAGCAGCTTAGTCGGGGTAGCGGGGGGACGGTACCAAGAGACCCAGTACTTC.

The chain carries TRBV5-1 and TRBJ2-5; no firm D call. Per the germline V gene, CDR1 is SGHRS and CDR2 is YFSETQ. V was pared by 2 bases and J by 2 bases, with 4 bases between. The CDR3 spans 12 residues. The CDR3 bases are TGCGCCAGCAGCTTTATGCAAGAGACCCAGTACTTC. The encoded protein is CASSFMQETQYF. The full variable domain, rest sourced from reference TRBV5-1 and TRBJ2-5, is KAGVTQTPRYLIKTRGQQVTLSCSPISGHRSVSWYQQTPGQGLQFLFEYFSETQRNKGNFPGRFSGRQFSNSRSEMNVSTLELGDSALYLCASSFMQETQYFGPGTRLLVL.

The CDR3 DNA is TGCGCCAGCAGCCCGGTGAGACAGGGGGCTCTTGTCGGGTACGAGCAGTACTTC. This codes for CASSPVRQGALVGYEQYF. The chain recombines TRBV5-1 with TRBJ2-7; 10 nucleotides agree with TRBD1. Germline trimming cut 4 bases from V and 4 bases from J; bases unmatched to any gene: 17. CDR1 and CDR2 (germline): SGHRS, YFSETQ. The CDR3 has 18 amino acids.

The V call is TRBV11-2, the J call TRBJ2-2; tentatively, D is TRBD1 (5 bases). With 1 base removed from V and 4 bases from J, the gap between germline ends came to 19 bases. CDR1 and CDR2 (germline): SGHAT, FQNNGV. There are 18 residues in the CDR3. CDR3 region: CASSLGSFRQLSTGELFF. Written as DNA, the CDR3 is TGTGCCAGCAGCTTAGGGTCCTTTCGACAGCTTAGCACCGGGGAGCTGTTTTTT.

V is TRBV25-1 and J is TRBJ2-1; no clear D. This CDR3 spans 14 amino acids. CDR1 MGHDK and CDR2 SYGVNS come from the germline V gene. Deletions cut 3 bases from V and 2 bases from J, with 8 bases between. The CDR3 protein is CASSEGYAYNEQFF. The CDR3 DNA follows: TGTGCCAGCAGTGAGGGCTACGCCTACAATGAGCAGTTCTTC.

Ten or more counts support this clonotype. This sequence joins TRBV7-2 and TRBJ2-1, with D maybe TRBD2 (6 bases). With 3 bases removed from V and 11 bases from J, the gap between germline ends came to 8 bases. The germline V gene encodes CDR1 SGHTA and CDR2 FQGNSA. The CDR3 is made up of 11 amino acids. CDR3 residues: CASSLGGQQFF. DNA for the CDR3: TGTGCCAGCAGCTTGGGAGGACAGCAGTTCTTC.

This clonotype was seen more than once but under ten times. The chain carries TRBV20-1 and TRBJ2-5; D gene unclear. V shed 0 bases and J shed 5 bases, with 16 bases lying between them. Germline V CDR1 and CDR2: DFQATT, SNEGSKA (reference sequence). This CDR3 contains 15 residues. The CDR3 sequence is CSARDGDTGRETQYF. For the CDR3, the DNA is TGCAGTGCTAGAGATGGGGATACCGGAAGGGAGACCCAGTACTTC.

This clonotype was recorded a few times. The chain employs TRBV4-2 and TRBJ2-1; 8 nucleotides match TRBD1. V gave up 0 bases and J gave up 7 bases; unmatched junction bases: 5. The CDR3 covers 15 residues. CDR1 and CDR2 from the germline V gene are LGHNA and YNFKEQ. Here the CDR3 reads CASSQEMDRANEQFF. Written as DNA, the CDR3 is TGTGCCAGCAGCCAAGAGATGGACAGGGCGAATGAGCAGTTCTTC.

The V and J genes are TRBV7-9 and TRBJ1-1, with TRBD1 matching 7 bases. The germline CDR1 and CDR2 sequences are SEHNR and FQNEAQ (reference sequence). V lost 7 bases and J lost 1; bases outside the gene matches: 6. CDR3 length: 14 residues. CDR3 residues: CASNLGQTNTEAFF. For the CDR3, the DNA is TGTGCCAGCAACCTGGGACAGACGAACACTGAAGCTTTCTTT.

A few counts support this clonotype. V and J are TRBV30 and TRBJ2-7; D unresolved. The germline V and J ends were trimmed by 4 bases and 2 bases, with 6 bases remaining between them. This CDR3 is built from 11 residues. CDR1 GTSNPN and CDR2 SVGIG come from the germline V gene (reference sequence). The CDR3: CAWTHAYEQYF. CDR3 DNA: TGTGCCTGGACTCACGCCTACGAGCAGTACTTC.

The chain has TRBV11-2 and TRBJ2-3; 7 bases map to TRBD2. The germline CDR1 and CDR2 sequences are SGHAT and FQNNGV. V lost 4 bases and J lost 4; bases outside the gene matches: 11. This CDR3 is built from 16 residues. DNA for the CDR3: TGTGCCAGCAGCTCTCTGACTAGCCCGAGGGCAGATACGCAGTATTTT. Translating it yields CASSSLTSPRADTQYF.

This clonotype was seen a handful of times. CDR3: CATRGDGPLGTQYF. CDR3 coding DNA: TGTGCCACCAGGGGGGACGGACCCCTCGGTACGCAGTATTTT. The chain recombines TRBV10-3 with TRBJ2-3, with D perhaps TRBD1 (7 bases). This CDR3 spans 14 amino acids. Trimming removed 10 bases from V and 8 bases from J, with 22 bases in between. Germline V CDR1 and CDR2: ENHRY, SYGVKD.

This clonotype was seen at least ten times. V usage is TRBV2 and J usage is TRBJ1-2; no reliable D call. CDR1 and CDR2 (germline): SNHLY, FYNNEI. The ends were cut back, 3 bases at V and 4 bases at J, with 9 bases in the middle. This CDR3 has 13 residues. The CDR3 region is CASSDPYSYGYTF. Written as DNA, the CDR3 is TGTGCCAGCAGTGACCCCTACAGCTATGGCTACACCTTC.

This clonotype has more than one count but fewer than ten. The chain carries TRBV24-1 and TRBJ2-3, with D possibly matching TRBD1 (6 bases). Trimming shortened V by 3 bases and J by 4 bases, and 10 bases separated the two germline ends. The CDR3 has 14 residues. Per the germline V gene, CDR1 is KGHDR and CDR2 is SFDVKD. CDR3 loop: CATSDGGRPDTQYF. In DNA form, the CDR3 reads TGTGCCACCAGTGATGGGGGCAGGCCAGATACGCAGTATTTT.

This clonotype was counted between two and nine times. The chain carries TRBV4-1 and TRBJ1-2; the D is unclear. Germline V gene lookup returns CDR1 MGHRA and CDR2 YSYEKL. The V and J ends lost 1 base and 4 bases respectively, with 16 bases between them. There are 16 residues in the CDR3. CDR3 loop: CASSQVGGSDSYGYTF. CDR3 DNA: TGCGCCAGCAGCCAAGTCGGAGGGTCCGATAGCTATGGCTACACCTTC.

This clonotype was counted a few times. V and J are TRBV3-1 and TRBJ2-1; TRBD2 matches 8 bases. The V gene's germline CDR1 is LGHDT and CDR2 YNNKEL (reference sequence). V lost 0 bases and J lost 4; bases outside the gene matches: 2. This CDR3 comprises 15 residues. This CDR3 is CASSQDLAGYNEQFF. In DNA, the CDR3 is TGTGCCAGCAGCCAAGATTTAGCGGGGTACAATGAGCAGTTCTTC.

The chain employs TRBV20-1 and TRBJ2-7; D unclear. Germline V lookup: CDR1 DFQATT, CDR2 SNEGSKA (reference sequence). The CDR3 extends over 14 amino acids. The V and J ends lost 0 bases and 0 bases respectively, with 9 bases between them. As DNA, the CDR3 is TGCAGTGCTAGAGATCTGGGCAGCTCCTACGAGCAGTACGTC. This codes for CSARDLGSSYEQYV.

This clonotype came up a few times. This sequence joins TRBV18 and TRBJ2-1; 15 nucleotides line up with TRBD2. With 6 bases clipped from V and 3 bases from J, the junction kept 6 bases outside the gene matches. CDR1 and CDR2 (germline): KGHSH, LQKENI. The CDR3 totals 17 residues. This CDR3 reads CASSRTSGGAIYNEQFF. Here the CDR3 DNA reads TGTGCCAGCTCTCGGACTAGCGGGGGGGCCATCTACAATGAGCAGTTCTTC.